This T cell receptor (beta chain) was captured in a study of beta chain features in type 1 diabetes. Expressed TCRB transcripts were sequenced after all isolated RNA was converted to cDNA. Sequenced by immunoSEQ multiplex PCR; TCRdb stores in-frame clones only, minus some. The sample lists roughly 400,000 clones; 8.5% to 10% were seen once. About this clone itself: Its antigen is still unknown.

Sorted cells reached over 95% purity in every population. Findings and caveats of the study: Moderately but significantly shorter TCRB CDR3s were found in Type 1 diabetes patients in all four CD4+ subsets. Amplification by PCR could prefer shorter templates, with the same effect in patients and controls. Comparison showed that naive, central memory and Treg TCRB repertoires appeared more similar among patients than among healthy donors.

The V gene end was trimmed by 9 bases and the J gene end by 5 bases; junction bases not matched to a gene: 15. This CDR3 contains 16 residues. The germline gives CDR1 SGHRS, CDR2 YFSETQ. This chain links TRBV5-1 with TRBJ2-5, with 11 positions matching TRBD2. This clonotype was sampled from a man aged 25 to 40 with type 1 diabetes. The sequenced sample was central memory CD4+ T cells from blood. The DNA of the CDR3 is TGCGCCACCAAGACAGGTATAGCGGGAGGGCCCGAGACCCAGTACTTC. It translates to CATKTGIAGGPETQYF.